This T cell receptor (beta chain) was captured by sequencing in a study of Ad26.COV2.S vaccination and SARS-CoV-2 variants. Study conclusions and caveats: After vaccination, reports described spike-specific CD8+ and CD4+ T cell responses as showing substantial breadth.

Trimming took 5 bases from V and 12 from J, leaving 20 bases between them. The CDR3 has 13 amino acids. Remarks on this clone: What it binds is not known.

Profiled with immunoSEQ multiplex PCR; TCRdb holds only in-frame clones, not every one. The table lists roughly 140,000 clones, about nine tenths of them singletons. This sequence joins TRBV12-3 or TRBV12-4 and TRBJ2-7, with D possibly called TRBD1 or TRBD2 (6 bases each). This TCR derives from a human donor who had recovered from COVID-19. Sample: peripheral blood, taken after recovery from COVID-19. Here the CDR3 reads CASSPTGAGGWYF. CDR3 coding DNA: TGTGCCAGCAGTCCCACCGGGGCCGGGGGCTGGTACTTC.